Listed below are T cell receptor beta chains from one sample, sequenced in a study of OX40 agonist ivuxolimab in advanced cancers. Clones were read by immunoSEQ multiplex PCR, and TCRdb kept only the in-frame ones, dropping some. The sample has around 50,000 clones; less than 85% are singletons. Specimen: CD4+ or CD8+ T cells sorted from blood, collected in a trial of the OX40 agonist ivuxolimab. The receptors shown here come from an adult with an advanced solid tumor such as melanoma, head and neck, liver or kidney cancer. The CDR3 runs from the conserved cysteine through the conserved F or W. Each record gives: CDR3 length, V gene, CDR3 protein.

cdr3_length: 14; v_call: TRBV4-1; cdr3_aa: CASRPTGRIDEQFF
cdr3_length: 14; v_call: TRBV2; cdr3_aa: CASSPPGQSYEQYF
cdr3_length: 14; v_call: TRBV11-2; cdr3_aa: CASSLGAGGYEQYF
cdr3_length: 15; v_call: TRBV7-3; cdr3_aa: CASSSSSGVLDTQYF
cdr3_length: 14; v_call: TRBV21-1; cdr3_aa: CASSKGQSNEKLFF
cdr3_length: 14; v_call: TRBV27; cdr3_aa: CATSQGASDQPQHF
cdr3_length: 14; v_call: TRBV5-8; cdr3_aa: CASSLGVQNTEAFF
cdr3_length: 16; v_call: TRBV9; cdr3_aa: CASSVDRAISSYGYTF
cdr3_length: 12; v_call: TRBV12-5; cdr3_aa: CASGLEGAEAFF
cdr3_length: 15; v_call: TRBV7-8; cdr3_aa: CASSQHQGPAYGYTF
cdr3_length: 19; v_call: TRBV4-2; cdr3_aa: CASSQEGWGPAPNTGELFF
cdr3_length: 15; v_call: TRBV27; cdr3_aa: CASSLGTGGRYGYTF
cdr3_length: 13; v_call: TRBV11-2; cdr3_aa: CASSLGGRYGYTF
cdr3_length: 14; v_call: TRBV4-3; cdr3_aa: CASSQDPKDEKLFF
cdr3_length: 15; v_call: TRBV29-1; cdr3_aa: CSVIAGEGAYYGYTF
cdr3_length: 16; v_call: TRBV13; cdr3_aa: CASSPQGTANTGELFF
cdr3_length: 16; v_call: TRBV5-4; cdr3_aa: CASSYDGGLITDTQYF
cdr3_length: 11; v_call: TRBV10-2; cdr3_aa: CASSEGSPLHF
cdr3_length: 16; v_call: TRBV5-4; cdr3_aa: CASSLRGAGGNNEQFF
cdr3_length: 13; v_call: TRBV29-1; cdr3_aa: CSVESWGPDGYTF
cdr3_length: 15; v_call: TRBV19; cdr3_aa: CASSIAPGGPYEQYF
cdr3_length: 13; v_call: TRBV7-9; cdr3_aa: CASSSDRSDTQYF
cdr3_length: 13; v_call: TRBV9; cdr3_aa: CASSVDLYNEQFF
cdr3_length: 19; v_call: TRBV5-6; cdr3_aa: CASSLVRTGSRTLNYGYTF
cdr3_length: 15; v_call: TRBV6-5; cdr3_aa: CASSYGRGFQETQYF
cdr3_length: 12; v_call: TRBV9; cdr3_aa: CASSGTGGKAFF
cdr3_length: 14; v_call: TRBV4-1; cdr3_aa: CASSQDPAQDTQYF
cdr3_length: 11; v_call: TRBV2; cdr3_aa: CAAPTGGFYTF
cdr3_length: 12; v_call: TRBV2; cdr3_aa: CASNGGPYGYTF
cdr3_length: 12; v_call: TRBV7-9; cdr3_aa: CASSSGEYEQYF
cdr3_length: 15; v_call: TRBV28; cdr3_aa: CASSPDRDRPREQYF
cdr3_length: 14; v_call: TRBV11-2; cdr3_aa: CASSPDVRGEKLFF
cdr3_length: 11; v_call: TRBV4-1; cdr3_aa: CASTATGELFF
cdr3_length: 12; v_call: TRBV19; cdr3_aa: CASGRAGETQYF
cdr3_length: 13; v_call: TRBV7-8; cdr3_aa: CASSLGQIQPQHF
cdr3_length: 17; v_call: TRBV9; cdr3_aa: CASSAPRTGGFYNEQFF
cdr3_length: 13; v_call: TRBV28; cdr3_aa: CASSFRPGEPQHF
cdr3_length: 11; v_call: TRBV19; cdr3_aa: CASTADTEAFF
cdr3_length: 14; v_call: TRBV19; cdr3_aa: CASSIGYSNQPQHF
cdr3_length: 14; v_call: TRBV4-3; cdr3_aa: CASSPTGHQETQYF